The 21 T cell receptor beta chains below all came from one sample that was sequenced in a study of early T cells in non-severe SARS-CoV-2 infection (dated by TCRdb to the early 2020s). The method behind the library was 5' RACE. The instrument was a NextSeq 500. The public reads were quality trimmed at Q25 with fastp and then assembled into clones with MiXCR by TCRdb, keeping productive beta chains. Each CDR3 protein gets just one entry, which takes the most common genes and DNA from the rows behind it. This sample has tens of thousands of distinct CDR3 sequences in its table, and roughly 13% of those were observed once. Of the sample, about 1.4% falls within the top ten clones. Source material: whole blood. These receptor sequences come from an adult who was a healthcare worker with PCR-confirmed SARS-CoV-2 infection or an uninfected control (not recorded which).

This clonotype was detected a few times. The chain links TRBV29-1 to TRBJ2-3; 9 bases fit TRBD1. The CDR3 runs to 17 residues. Losses at the gene ends were 8 bases for V and 2 bases for J; bases not matched to a gene: 17. CDR1 is SQVTM, CDR2 ANQGSEA, per germline. The CDR3 DNA reads as TGCAGCACGACCCGGGACAGGGAGAGAGTCTACACAGATACGCAGTATTTT. Protein product: CSTTRDRERVYTDTQYF.

Notes on this clonotype: Compared with germline, one end of the junction differs, possibly owing to a read error. The gene calls are TRBV20-1 and TRBJ2-3, with unresolved D. There are 10 residues in the CDR3. CDR1 and CDR2 (germline): DFQATT, SNEGSKA (reference sequence). CDR3 in amino acids: CSPSTDTQYF. The CDR3 region has the DNA TGCAGTCCTAGCACAGATACGCAGTATTTT.

This clonotype came up many times. V and J are TRBV14 and TRBJ2-7, with 7 bases lining up with TRBD2. Losses at the gene ends were 0 bases for V and 3 bases for J; bases not matched to a gene: 8. Germline CDR1 SGHDN, CDR2 FVKESK. The CDR3 is made up of 16 amino acids. The CDR3 coding sequence is TGTGCCAGCAGCCAAGAACGGGGGGACGGAAACTACGAGCAGTACTTC. It specifies CASSQERGDGNYEQYF. The full variable domain, rest sourced from reference TRBV14 and TRBJ2-7, is EAGVTQFPSHSVIEKGQTVTLRCDPISGHDNLYWYRRVMGKEIKFLLHFVKESKQDESGMPNNRFLAERTGGTYSTLKVQPAELEDSGVYFCASSQERGDGNYEQYFGPGTRLTVT.

This clonotype was recorded a few times. The chain is built from TRBV20-1 and TRBJ1-1; D is perhaps TRBD1 (5 bases). The V gene lost 3 bases and the J gene lost 4 bases, with 15 bases spanning the gap. Germline V gives CDR1 DFQATT, CDR2 SNEGSKA (reference sequence). The CDR3 is 14 residues long. The CDR3 is CSASNQGRGTEAFF. In nucleotides, the CDR3 is TGCAGTGCTAGTAACCAGGGACGGGGCACTGAAGCTTTCTTT.

V gene TRBV30 combines with J gene TRBJ2-7; no reliable D call. V was shortened by 0 bases and J by 2 bases, with 17 bases between the two germline ends. The CDR3 runs 16 residues. Per germline, CDR1 GTSNPN and CDR2 SVGIG (reference sequence). The CDR3 DNA reads as TGTGCCTGGAGTGTAACCGCCCCTGCTCTAACCTACGAGCAGTACTTC. This gives the protein CAWSVTAPALTYEQYF.

The CDR3 DNA is TGTGCCAGCAGCGTAGAGGGCTACGAGCAGTACTTC. It encodes CASSVEGYEQYF. The chain uses TRBV9 and TRBJ2-7; D is ambiguous. The ends were cut back, 0 bases at V and 3 bases at J, with 4 bases in the middle. CDR3 length: 12 amino acids. Germline V gene lookup returns CDR1 SGDLS and CDR2 YYNGEE. The entire variable domain, with the rest obtained from reference TRBV9 and TRBJ2-7, is as follows: DSGVTQTPKHLITATGQRVTLRCSPRSGDLSVYWYQQSLDQGLQFLIQYYNGEERAKGNILERFSAQQFPDLHSELNLSSLELGDSALYFCASSVEGYEQYFGPGTRLTVT.

The chain is built from TRBV6-5 and TRBJ1-2; D gene uncertain. From germline, CDR1 is MNHEY and CDR2 SVGAGI. The CDR3 sequence is 17 residues long. V was pared by 5 bases and J by 4 bases, with 23 bases between. The CDR3 spells CASSRLLPTTKSYGYTF. The CDR3 DNA reads TGTGCCAGCAGTAGACTCCTACCGACGACGAAGAGCTATGGCTACACCTTC.

The sample holds a few counts of this clonotype. The chain carries TRBV28 and TRBJ2-7; D is perhaps TRBD1 (6 bases). The CDR3 totals 13 residues. Per germline, CDR1 MDHEN and CDR2 SYDVKM. V shed 6 bases and J shed 6 bases, with 15 bases lying between them. This chain's CDR3 is CASSPGHFSEQYF. The CDR3 DNA follows: TGTGCCAGCAGCCCGGGACACTTTTCCGAGCAGTACTTC.

This clonotype was detected only a few times. The V gene is TRBV10-2, the J gene TRBJ1-1, with D unclear. CDR1 and CDR2 (germline): WSHSY, SAAADI. The CDR3 is 12 amino acids. Trimming took off 2 bases at V and 11 bases at J, with 12 bases between the two ends. Written as DNA, the CDR3 is TGCGCCAGCAGTGAGCTGGGTTTGTCCGCTTTCTTT. Translation: CASSELGLSAFF.

This clonotype was seen more than once but under ten times. The germline gene is not matched at one end of the junction; a read error may be the cause. The chain links TRBV7-2 to TRBJ2-1; the D gene is possibly TRBD2 (6 bases). Germline CDR1 reads SGHTA; CDR2 reads FQGNSA. This CDR3 is built from 12 residues. The CDR3 DNA reads TGTGCCAGCAGCTTAGGCGGGACCCCTCCTTGTTTC. Amino acids: CASSLGGTPPCF.

For this clonotype: One junction end disagrees with the germline gene, perhaps due to a read error. The rearrangement links TRBV15 to TRBJ1-5; TRBD1 aligns across 7 bases. Germline CDR1 LNHNV, CDR2 YYDKDF (reference sequence). The CDR3 has 15 amino acids. CDR3 residues: CTTSRDQGGTQPQHF. CDR3 sequence (DNA): TGTACCACCAGCAGAGATCAAGGGGGCACTCAGCCCCAGCATTTT.

This rearrangement joins TRBV20-1 to TRBJ1-1; 10 nucleotides match TRBD1. The CDR3 has 14 amino acids. Germline lookup yields CDR1 DFQATT and CDR2 SNEGSKA (reference sequence). V lost 1 base to trimming and J lost 1 base; unmatched junction nucleotides: 0. CDR3 amino acids: CSARGQGANTEAFF. In nucleotides, the CDR3 is TGCAGTGCTAGAGGACAGGGGGCGAACACTGAAGCTTTCTTT.

The chain links TRBV6-5 to TRBJ2-5; 9 bases fit TRBD2. The length of the CDR3 is 15 residues. Germline CDR1 reads MNHEY; CDR2 reads SVGAGI. With V trimmed by 2 bases and J by 3 bases, 4 bases remained unmatched. CDR3 protein: CASSYVRGGKETQYF. In nucleotides, the CDR3 is TGTGCCAGCAGTTACGTGCGGGGGGGGAAAGAGACCCAGTACTTC.

The gene calls are TRBV2 and TRBJ1-6; 10 bases match TRBD1. This CDR3 has 15 amino acids. The trim removed 7 bases at V and 8 bases at J, leaving 8 bases unmatched. CDR1 and CDR2 (germline): SNHLY, FYNNEI. CDR3 coding DNA: TGTGCCAGCACCCCGGGACAGGGGCCATATTCACCCCTCCACTTT. Translated, it gives CASTPGQGPYSPLHF.

The V gene is TRBV7-2, the J gene TRBJ2-7; 8 nucleotides align to TRBD2. CDR1 and CDR2 from the germline V gene are SGHTA and FQGNSA. The CDR3 is 13 amino acids. The V segment lost 4 bases and the J segment 7 bases; nucleotides outside the gene matches: 6. The CDR3 nucleotides read TGTGCCAGCAGCTCGCGACTAGCGAGAGAGCAGTACTTC. Residues: CASSSRLAREQYF.

There are many counts of this clonotype. The rearrangement joins TRBV29-1 to TRBJ2-5; D ambiguous. CDR3 length: 12 residues. Trimming removed 6 bases from V and 1 base from J, with 9 bases in between. CDR1 is SQVTM and CDR2 is ANQGSEA in the germline V gene. As DNA, the CDR3 is TGCAGCGTCCCTCTACCCCAAGAGACCCAGTACTTC. This translates into CSVPLPQETQYF. Full variable domain (remainder filled in from reference TRBV29-1 and TRBJ2-5): SAVISQKPSRDICQRGTSLTIQCQVDSQVTMMFWYRQQPGQSLTLIATANQGSEATYESGFVIDKFPISRPNLTFSTLTVSNMSPEDSSIYLCSVPLPQETQYFGPGTRLLVL.

This clonotype was seen many times. The chain is built from TRBV27 and TRBJ2-3, with 10 bases identical to TRBD2. CDR3 length equals 15 residues. V lost 5 bases to trimming and J lost 5 bases; unmatched junction nucleotides: 7. Germline-derived CDR1 and CDR2 are MNHEY and SMNVEV (reference sequence). CDR3 nucleotide sequence: TGTGCCAGCAGTGTCAGCGGGGGGGCCGTAGATACGCAGTATTTT. Amino acid sequence: CASSVSGGAVDTQYF.

This clonotype turned up a few times. The J gene is TRBJ2-3, the V gene TRBV6-1; tentative D call: TRBD2 (6 bases). V lost 3 bases and J 10 bases, leaving 14 bases between the germline ends. CDR1 and CDR2 from the germline V gene are MNHNS and SASEGT. This CDR3 has 13 residues. The CDR3 is CASSDVRGGSQYF. In DNA form, the CDR3 reads TGTGCCAGCAGTGATGTCCGGGGAGGTTCGCAGTATTTT.

This clonotype was seen many times. This chain links TRBV5-6 with TRBJ1-1; TRBD1 agrees at 9 bases. J was trimmed by 1 base and V by 5 bases; bases with no gene match: 15. The CDR3 totals 18 residues. The germline CDR1 and CDR2 sequences are SGHDT and YYEEEE. The CDR3 here is CASSILVGQGFKNTEAFF. CDR3 nucleotides: TGTGCCAGCAGTATCTTGGTGGGACAGGGATTCAAGAACACTGAAGCTTTCTTT. Based on the CDR3 plus reference TRBV5-6 and TRBJ1-1, the full variable domain is DAGVTQSPTHLIKTRGQQVTLRCSPKSGHDTVSWYQQALGQGPQFIFQYYEEEERQRGNFPDRFSGHQFPNYSSELNVNALLLGDSALYLCASSILVGQGFKNTEAFFGQGTRLTVV.

This chain connects TRBV6-1 to TRBJ2-3; the D gene could be TRBD1 or TRBD2 (5 bases each). Germline V gives CDR1 MNHNS, CDR2 SASEGT. The CDR3 is made up of 13 amino acids. Trimming removed 6 bases from V and 4 bases from J, with 11 bases in between. CDR3 sequence: CASSRGAPDTQYF. CDR3 in DNA: TGTGCCAGCAGCCGAGGGGCCCCAGATACGCAGTATTTT.

This clonotype has at least ten counts. The chain carries TRBV6-1 and TRBJ2-3; D unclear. CDR1 and CDR2 from the germline V gene are MNHNS and SASEGT. The germline V and J ends were trimmed by 7 bases and 1 base, with 15 bases remaining between them. The CDR3 has 15 amino acids. The DNA for the CDR3 is TGTGCCAGCACTCTCAGCCCAGGAGGCACAGATACGCAGTATTTT. Residues: CASTLSPGGTDTQYF.